This T cell receptor (beta chain) was recorded in a study of OX40 agonist ivuxolimab in advanced cancers. Regarding the study in general: Ivuxolimab was a fully human IgG2 agonistic monoclonal antibody targeting the costimulatory receptor OX40 (CD134). The purpose of peripheral TCRbeta sequencing was to test whether ivuxolimab changed TCR sequence diversity and led to clonal T-cell expansion. Intravenous ivuxolimab was administered to patients every 2 weeks at six dose levels: 0.01, 0.1, 0.3, 1.5, 3 and 10 mg/kg. Patients were allowed to have had prior anti-PD-1, anti-PD-L1 or anti-CTLA-4 therapy, and roughly 40% of the dose-escalation patients had been treated with checkpoint inhibitors. Partial responses were achieved by three dose-escalation patients, of whom one had hepatocellular carcinoma and two had cutaneous melanoma. The paper reports the monotherapy dose-escalation portion (N of about 52 patients) of the phase I ivuxolimab trial. Of the approximately 50 dose-escalation patients, hepatocellular carcinoma was present in around 20, melanoma in around 15, renal cell carcinoma in 9 and head and neck cancer in 9. In the dose-escalation cohort, more than 75% of patients were male, and the mean age was roughly 60 years, with a range of about 23 to 85.

For sequencing of the TCRbeta CDR3 region, genomic DNA was extracted from the sorted cells. The immunoSEQ Assay was used for sequencing of TCRbeta CDR3 regions. The source is immuneACCESS, and TCRdb retained only in-frame sequences with V and J called. Part of the clones is not carried over; for the studies checked, unresolved V genes explain less than half of this, and the remainder is unexplained. The sample records over 65,000 clones, roughly 90% of which are singletons. Over 0.25% of the sample is held by the ten biggest clonotypes. Trimming at the junction amounts to 3 bases on V and 7 bases on J, and the germline ends lie 15 bases apart. Measured from the cysteine to the phenylalanine, the CDR3 is 14 residues long. Kept here is only the CDR3 DNA, which spans 42 bases and is read in frame from base 1. Based on the germline V gene, the CDR1 and CDR2 sequences are KGHSH and LQKENI. The trial excluded patients who had a history of autoimmune disease or were on systemic immunosuppression. In every dose cohort, peripheral blood was drawn for TCR sequencing at baseline, cycle 4 day 1, and cycle 7 day 1. Samples were obtained from an open-label, multicenter, first-in-human phase I dose-escalation trial of ivuxolimab. Adults with locally advanced or metastatic head and neck squamous cell, hepatocellular, melanoma or renal cell carcinoma were enrolled in the trial. CD4+ and CD8+ T cells were sorted separately from peripheral blood before TCR sequencing.

General findings and caveats noted by the study authors: At doses of 0.1 to 3.0 mg/kg, clonal expansion of both CD4+ and CD8+ T cells in blood was seen between baseline and week 6. The antigen specificity of the peripheral T cells that underwent clonal expansion was not determined. After ivuxolimab, more expanded clones were found on average in CD8+ T cells than in CD4+ T cells. Low levels of normalized T-cell clonal expansion were also seen in some nonresponding patients. In the 0.1-3.0 mg/kg groups, partial responders had among the lowest normalized peripheral clonal expansion, particularly in CD8+ T cells.

Turning to this clone: No cognate antigen has been identified for it. Base-call qualities are not available, and no considerably larger clone is one nucleotide away.

The V gene is TRBV18 and the J gene is TRBJ2-5; 6 matching bases give a weak D call of TRBD1. This TCR derives from an adult with an advanced solid tumor such as melanoma, head and neck, liver or kidney cancer. Sequencing was performed on CD4+ or CD8+ T cells sorted from blood, taken in a trial of the OX40 agonist ivuxolimab. The CDR3 region reads CASSPTTGLRTQYF. The sequenced DNA: TGTGCCAGCTCACCTACGACAGGTTTAAGGACCCAGTACTTC.